The 26 T cell receptor beta chains reported below all come from one sample, sequenced in a study of control samples from healthy donors and cancer patients. Sequencing was performed with immunoSEQ multiplex PCR; in TCRdb, only in-frame clones are kept and a portion is missing. The sample includes roughly 80,000 clones, about 88% seen only once; the top ten take under 7.5%. The sequencing input was blood. The receptors shown here come from a woman in her forties or fifties in good health.

This rearrangement joins TRBV5-6 to TRBJ2-3; D gene uncertain. The CDR3 totals 14 residues. Germline V gene sequence: CDR1 SGHDT, CDR2 YYEEEE. Trimming removed 5 bases from V and 6 bases from J, with 16 bases in between. The CDR3 sequence is CASRGRAMYDTQYF. Here the CDR3 DNA reads TGTGCCAGCAGAGGACGGGCTATGTACGATACGCAGTATTTT.

In nucleotides, the CDR3 is TGTGCCAGCAGTGGACTAATTGGCAGGGCCTACGAGCAGTACTTC. It encodes CASSGLIGRAYEQYF. The chain combines TRBV6-4 with TRBJ2-7; D is tentatively TRBD1 or TRBD2 (5 bases each). CDR1 is MRHNA, CDR2 SNTAGT, per germline. Trimming pared 4 bases from V and 2 bases from J, leaving 15 bases between. The CDR3 loop spans 15 amino acids.

The chain links TRBV2 to TRBJ1-5; no firm D call. The CDR3 is 13 residues long. V lost 5 bases and J lost 10, with 15 bases in between. Germline assignment: CDR1 SNHLY and CDR2 FYNNEI. CDR3 residues: CASSPILKNPQHF. In DNA form, the CDR3 reads TGTGCCAGCAGTCCGATTCTCAAGAACCCCCAGCATTTT. Drawing the rest from reference TRBV2 and TRBJ1-5, the complete variable domain is EPEVTQTPSHQVTQMGQEVILRCVPISNHLYFYWYRQILGQKVEFLVSFYNNEISEKSEIFDDQFSVERPDGSNFTLKIRSTKLEDSAMYFCASSPILKNPQHFGDGTRLSIL.

The chain joins TRBV18 to TRBJ1-2; D unclear. The length of the CDR3 is 12 residues. Germline values: CDR1 KGHSH, CDR2 LQKENI. V lost 3 bases to trimming and J lost 9 bases, with 11 bases between them. Here the CDR3 reads CASSPDGIRYTF. The CDR3 DNA sequence: TGTGCCAGCTCACCGGACGGTATCCGCTACACCTTC. Full variable domain (outside the CDR3, taken from reference TRBV18 and TRBJ1-2): NAGVMQNPRHLVRRRGQEARLRCSPMKGHSHVYWYRQLPEEGLKFMVYLQKENIIDESGMPKERFSAEFPKEGPSILRIQQVVRGDSAAYFCASSPDGIRYTFGSGTRLTVV.

The chain employs TRBV12-3 or TRBV12-4 and TRBJ2-3; D may be TRBD1 (6 bases). The V and J ends lost 10 bases and 3 bases respectively, with 11 bases between them. CDR3 length equals 12 residues. The CDR3 here is CATNRVTDTQYF. As DNA, the CDR3 is TGTGCCACCAACAGGGTGACAGATACGCAGTATTTT.

The chain is built from TRBV5-6 and TRBJ1-1; D might be TRBD1 (5 bases). In germline, CDR1 is SGHDT, CDR2 YYEEEE. The CDR3 length is 12 residues. Trimming took off 4 bases at V and 10 bases at J, with 14 bases between the two ends. The CDR3 DNA reads as TGTGCCAGCAGCGGGACTCCCACGTCAGCTTTCTTT. It is translated as CASSGTPTSAFF.

V gene TRBV11-2 combines with J gene TRBJ2-1; no clear D. Looked up from germline, CDR1 is SGHAT and CDR2 is FQNNGV. The CDR3 runs to 13 residues. Trimming took 1 base from V and 6 from J, leaving 7 bases between them. CDR3 region: CASSLGYFNEQFF. The DNA of the CDR3 is TGTGCCAGCAGCTTAGGGTACTTCAATGAGCAGTTCTTC.

The rearrangement uses TRBV7-9 and TRBJ1-5; D remains unclear. This CDR3 spans 14 amino acids. CDR1 is SEHNR and CDR2 is FQNEAQ in the germline V gene (reference sequence). Trimming left V 4 bases short and J 0 bases short, with 7 bases between. CDR3 sequence reads: CASSSGASNQPQHF. The CDR3 bases are TGTGCCAGCAGCTCAGGAGCTAGCAATCAGCCCCAGCATTTT.

The chain links TRBV10-3 to TRBJ1-1; 8 bases are a match to TRBD1. V was clipped by 6 bases and J by 3 bases; unmatched bases: 3. The CDR3 is 13 amino acids. Germline V gene lookup returns CDR1 ENHRY and CDR2 SYGVKD. The CDR3 is CAIRTGGDTEAFF. The CDR3 DNA follows: TGTGCCATCAGAACAGGGGGAGACACTGAAGCTTTCTTT.

This chain uses TRBV2 with TRBJ1-4; D gene uncertain. Trimming removed 3 bases from V and 0 bases from J, with 8 bases in between. CDR3 length equals 15 residues. Germline V gene data show CDR1 as SNHLY and CDR2 as FYNNEI. The CDR3 spells CASSDSGATNEKLFF. DNA of the CDR3: TGTGCCAGCAGTGACTCAGGAGCAACTAATGAAAAACTGTTTTTT.

The chain is built from TRBV24-1 and TRBJ1-2; D possibly corresponds to TRBD1 (5 bases). Per the germline V gene, CDR1 is KGHDR and CDR2 is SFDVKD. Trimming left V 7 bases short and J 6 bases short, with 17 bases between. This CDR3 comprises 14 residues. The CDR3 nucleotides read TGTGCCACCAGCCCAGGAGCCGCGGGGGATGGCTACACCTTC. It yields the protein CATSPGAAGDGYTF.

In nucleotides, the CDR3 is TGTGCCATCAGTGGTTTTAAGGGACGGCCGAACACCGGGGAGCTGTTTTTT. Protein: CAISGFKGRPNTGELFF. The rearrangement uses TRBV10-3 and TRBJ2-2; D possibly uses TRBD1 or TRBD2 (5 bases each). The V and J ends lost 4 bases and 0 bases respectively, with 15 bases between them. Per the germline V gene, CDR1 is ENHRY and CDR2 is SYGVKD. This CDR3 contains 17 residues.

The rearrangement uses TRBV4-1 and TRBJ2-3; 7 positions agree with TRBD2. Germline V gene sequence: CDR1 MGHRA, CDR2 YSYEKL. Trimming took 6 bases from V and 0 from J; bases not matched to a gene: 6. This CDR3 spans 15 amino acids. CDR3 protein: CASRNGGVSTDTQYF. The CDR3 DNA is TGCGCCAGCAGAAATGGGGGGGTTAGCACAGATACGCAGTATTTT.

The count of this clone is one. This rearrangement joins TRBV2 to TRBJ2-1; 9 bases line up with TRBD1. The CDR3 is 14 residues long. Trimming took 5 bases from V and 9 from J; bases not matched to a gene: 8. Germline CDR1 reads SNHLY; CDR2 reads FYNNEI. In DNA form, the CDR3 reads TGTGCCAGCAGTCGACAGGGGGATAGGGGTGAGCAGTTCTTC. It encodes CASSRQGDRGEQFF.

Here the CDR3 reads CASSEARTRKSEAFF. CDR3 coding DNA: TGTGCCAGCAGTGAAGCTAGGACGCGGAAATCTGAAGCTTTCTTT. The chain carries TRBV2 and TRBJ1-1; D gene uncertain. V shed 0 bases and J shed 6 bases, with 14 bases lying between them. Germline loops: CDR1 SNHLY, CDR2 FYNNEI. This CDR3 region has 15 residues.

The chain is built from TRBV6-2 or TRBV6-3 and TRBJ2-7; the match to TRBD2 covers 9 bases. Looked up from germline, CDR1 is MNHEY and CDR2 is SVGEGT. With 1 base clipped from V and 3 bases from J, the junction kept 10 bases outside the gene matches. CDR3 length: 17 residues. Here the CDR3 reads CASSYFPSGGGVYEQYF. The DNA of the CDR3 is TGTGCCAGCAGTTACTTCCCCTCGGGCGGGGGGGTCTACGAGCAGTACTTC.

The J gene is TRBJ1-1, the V gene TRBV23-1, with D maybe TRBD1 (5 bases). TRBV23-1 is reported as an ORF; its role is uncertain. This CDR3 is built from 14 residues. V gave up 3 bases and J gave up 4 bases, with 12 bases separating them. The CDR3 DNA reads TGCGCCAGCAGTCACCCCGCGAGGGGCACTGAAGCTTTCTTT. Encoded protein: CASSHPARGTEAFF.

The chain couples TRBV5-1 to TRBJ2-3; 7 nucleotides agree with TRBD2. The junction had 1 base not matched to a gene; V was cut back by 4 bases and J by 2 bases. The CDR3 is 13 amino acids. From germline, CDR1 is SGHRS and CDR2 YFSETQ. The CDR3 DNA follows: TGCGCCAGCAGCCGGGGGGTCACAGATACGCAGTATTTT. This sequence encodes CASSRGVTDTQYF.

The chain uses TRBV5-4 and TRBJ1-4, with TRBD1 as a possible D gene (6 bases). Trimming stripped 1 base from V and 5 bases from J, with 9 bases between. Germline V gene data show CDR1 as SGHNT and CDR2 as YYREEE (reference sequence). This CDR3 comprises 14 residues. CDR3 protein: CASSLKQGNEKLFF. Written as DNA, the CDR3 is TGTGCCAGCAGCTTGAAACAGGGCAATGAAAAACTGTTTTTT.

This rearrangement joins TRBV11-2 to TRBJ2-7; 13 nucleotides align to TRBD2. The CDR3 extends over 16 amino acids. Germline assignment: CDR1 SGHAT and CDR2 FQNNGV. J gave up 6 bases and V 4 bases, and 9 bases lay outside the gene matches. The CDR3 spells CASSSGLAGALGEQYF. The CDR3 DNA follows: TGTGCCAGCAGCTCTGGACTAGCGGGGGCTCTGGGCGAGCAGTACTTC.

The rearrangement uses TRBV29-1 and TRBJ1-2; weak D call: TRBD1 (5 bases). The V gene's germline CDR1 is SQVTM and CDR2 ANQGSEA. Trimming left V 4 bases short and J 4 bases short, with 16 bases between. The CDR3 runs to 14 residues. CDR3 amino acids: CSVGQLIVPYGYTF. In DNA form, the CDR3 reads TGCAGCGTTGGACAGTTGATAGTACCCTATGGCTACACCTTC.

The chain recombines TRBV3-1 (or the pseudogene TRBV3-2) with TRBJ1-4, with TRBD1 matching over 10 bases. Germline V CDR1 and CDR2: LGHDT, YNNKEL (reference sequence). V dropped 3 bases and J dropped 0; count of bases not matched to a gene: 4. This CDR3 is built from 17 residues. This chain's CDR3 is CASSQSGQGATNEKLFF. The CDR3 nucleotides read TGTGCCAGCAGCCAGTCCGGACAGGGGGCAACTAATGAAAAACTGTTTTTT.

V gene TRBV6-6 combines with J gene TRBJ2-7, with D maybe TRBD2 (7 bases). V was clipped by 5 bases and J by 7 bases, with 27 bases between them. CDR1 MNHNY and CDR2 SVGAGI come from the germline V gene (reference sequence). CDR3 length: 17 residues. The CDR3 protein is CASSLGGGGRRLREQYF. CDR3 nucleotide sequence: TGTGCCAGCAGTCTAGGAGGGGGGGGCCGACGGTTGAGGGAGCAGTACTTC.

The chain carries TRBV9 and TRBJ1-4; 8 positions agree with TRBD1. With 4 bases clipped from V and 7 bases from J, the junction kept 15 bases outside the gene matches. This CDR3 has 17 amino acids. Germline V CDR1 and CDR2: SGDLS, YYNGEE. The CDR3 coding sequence is TGTGCCAGCAGCCCAAGATCACAGGGGGGTGTTAGTGAAAAACTGTTTTTT. Translated: CASSPRSQGGVSEKLFF.

About this clone itself: An end of the junction does not agree with germline; a read error may underlie this. The V and J genes are TRBV2 and TRBJ2-3; no reliable D call. CDR3 length: 14 amino acids. Germline V gives CDR1 SNHLY, CDR2 FYNNEI. CDR3 DNA: TGTGCCAGCAGGGAAGACAACTCAGGAGATACGCAGTATTTT. It translates to CASREDNSGDTQYF.

V and J are TRBV9 and TRBJ1-3; no reliable D call. The CDR3 has 18 residues. V gave up 3 bases and J gave up 1 base, with 20 bases separating them. The germline V gene has CDR1 SGDLS and CDR2 YYNGEE. The CDR3 nucleotides are TGTGCCAGCAGCGGGGCTATACAGTCGGATTTATCTGGAAACACCATATATTTT. Translation gives CASSGAIQSDLSGNTIYF.